The T cell receptor beta chain under discussion was sequenced for a study of blood T cell repertoires in COVID-19. Some clones are missing from TCRdb's copy, which holds only in-frame ones; the method was immunoSEQ multiplex PCR. The data show fewer than 250,000 clones, about nine tenths seen once. Input material: peripheral blood. This TCR derives from a man between 50 and 59 years old with acute or convalescent COVID-19.

CDR3 nucleotide sequence: TGTGCCAGCGGTCGGGACAGGGGGTACGAGCAGTACTTC. This gives the protein CASGRDRGYEQYF. The chain is built from TRBV5-5 and TRBJ2-7; 11 bases agree with TRBD1. This CDR3 region has 13 residues. Germline values: CDR1 SGHKS, CDR2 YYEKEE (reference sequence). With V trimmed by 7 bases and J by 4 bases, 4 bases remained unmatched. Filled out from reference TRBV5-5 and TRBJ2-7, the complete variable domain reads DAGVTQSPTHLIKTRGQQVTLRCSPISGHKSVSWYQQVLGQGPQFIFQYYEKEERGRGNFPDRFSARQFPNYSSELNVNALLLGDSALYLCASGRDRGYEQYFGPGTRLTVT.